These 9 T cell receptor beta chains share one sample of origin, sequenced in a study of technical replicates of blood from a handful of donors. Clones were sequenced by immunoSEQ multiplex PCR, and TCRdb holds only the in-frame ones, with some missing. This sample yields roughly 51,000 clones, of which around 95% are seen a single time; roughly 4.3% belongs to the top ten. Sequenced: PBMCs. The receptors were sampled from a human donor in good health. Some clones in this sample may be carry-over from other donors' samples.

V and J are TRBV7-9 and TRBJ2-5; D perhaps matches TRBD2 (5 bases). The V end was cut by 0 bases, the J end by 3 bases, with 8 bases between. CDR1 is SEHNR and CDR2 is FQNEAQ in the germline V gene (reference sequence). The CDR3 spans 14 residues. The CDR3 reads CASSLARDEETQYF. CDR3 coding DNA: TGTGCCAGCAGCTTAGCGAGGGATGAAGAGACCCAGTACTTC.

The chain recombines TRBV6-5 with TRBJ2-7, with TRBD2 as a possible D gene (5 bases). The V gene lost 4 bases and the J gene lost 6 bases, with 13 bases spanning the gap. This CDR3 has 13 amino acids. The V gene's germline CDR1 is MNHEY and CDR2 SVGAGI. CDR3 in DNA: TGTGCCAGCAGTTCTCGATCAGGAGGCGAGCAGTACTTC. Translating gives CASSSRSGGEQYF.

This sequence joins TRBV6-6 and TRBJ1-1, with D unclear. Trimming took off 0 bases at V and 4 bases at J, with 6 bases between the two ends. The CDR3 is made up of 13 amino acids. Germline V lookup: CDR1 MNHNY, CDR2 SVGAGI (reference sequence). CDR3 in DNA: TGTGCCAGCAGTTACTCCGAGGGCACTGAAGCTTTCTTT. It encodes CASSYSEGTEAFF.

The rearrangement links TRBV7-9 to TRBJ1-6; TRBD1 might be the D (6 bases). CDR1 is SEHNR, CDR2 FQNEAQ, per germline (reference sequence). The CDR3 loop spans 16 amino acids. Trimming shortened V by 5 bases and J by 7 bases, and 18 bases separated the two germline ends. CDR3 DNA sequence: TGTGCCAGCAGCCGGCGGGGGGGCGGAATCAATTCACCCCTCCACTTT. It specifies CASSRRGGGINSPLHF.

This clone was observed a single time. The V call is TRBV9, the J call TRBJ2-3; 8 bases agree with TRBD2. Germline trimming cut 4 bases from V and 1 base from J; bases unmatched to any gene: 5. Germline V gene sequence: CDR1 SGDLS, CDR2 YYNGEE. CDR3 size: 15 residues. This CDR3 is CASSPGGGRTDTQYF. Here the CDR3 DNA reads TGTGCCAGCAGCCCGGGGGGGGGACGCACAGATACGCAGTATTTT.

The J gene is TRBJ2-7, the V gene TRBV14, with D unclear. This CDR3 contains 13 residues. Per germline, CDR1 SGHDN and CDR2 FVKESK. V lost 6 bases to trimming and J lost 4 bases, with 13 bases between them. The CDR3 sequence: CASSRVRWYEQYF. In DNA form, the CDR3 reads TGTGCCAGCAGTCGGGTTCGGTGGTACGAGCAGTACTTC.

The chain is built from TRBV30 and TRBJ2-1; 8 bases fit TRBD1. Germline assignment: CDR1 GTSNPN and CDR2 SVGIG (reference sequence). The CDR3 runs to 13 residues. V was clipped by 4 bases and J by 2 bases; unmatched bases: 1. CDR3 in DNA: TGTGCCTGGAACAGGGGGACCTACAATGAGCAGTTCTTC. This translates into CAWNRGTYNEQFF.

V gene TRBV5-4 combines with J gene TRBJ2-5; 13 nucleotides match TRBD2. The CDR3 extends over 15 amino acids. With V trimmed by 5 bases and J by 7 bases, 8 bases remained unmatched. Germline CDR1 and CDR2: SGHNT and YYREEE (reference sequence). The CDR3 spells CASSSLAGGPGTQYF. CDR3 bases: TGTGCCAGCAGTTCACTAGCGGGAGGGCCAGGGACCCAGTACTTC.

The rearrangement joins TRBV7-2 to TRBJ2-3; 8 nucleotides line up with TRBD2. V lost 5 bases and J lost 4; bases outside the gene matches: 11. The germline gives CDR1 SGHTA, CDR2 FQGNSA. The CDR3 consists of 16 residues. The CDR3, as DNA: TGTGCCAGCAGCCTCGTCGGGGGGGCCTTACCAGATACGCAGTATTTT. This codes for CASSLVGGALPDTQYF. Variable domain in full (rest from reference TRBV7-2 and TRBJ2-3): GAGVSQSPSNKVTEKGKDVELRCDPISGHTALYWYRQSLGQGLEFLIYFQGNSAPDKSGLPSDRFSAERTGGSVSTLTIQRTQQEDSAVYLCASSLVGGALPDTQYFGPGTRLTVL.